This T cell receptor (beta chain) stems from a study of graft-versus-host responses after intestinal transplantation. Looking at the study overall: Each recipient received anti-thymocyte globulin induction, then tacrolimus and steroids for 2 to 3 years.

Clones were read by immunoSEQ multiplex PCR, and TCRdb kept only the in-frame ones, dropping some. The sample has 9,500 to 10,000 clones; about 78% are singletons. Intraepithelial and lamina propria lymphocytes were freed from processed graft tissue. With 0 bases removed from V and 5 bases from J, the gap between germline ends came to 6 bases. The length of the CDR3 is 14 residues. CDR1 and CDR2 from the germline V gene are SGHDT and YYEEEE. This chain joins TRBV5-6 and TRBJ1-6; D possibly corresponds to TRBD1 (5 bases). The sequence was obtained from a human patient who received an intestinal transplant, so some T cells may come from the graft donor. The input for sequencing was ileum tissue, taken less than 550 days after intestinal transplant. As DNA, the CDR3 is TGTGCCAGCAGCTTGGCGACAGATAATTCACCCCTCCACTTT. This codes for CASSLATDNSPLHF. Combining the CDR3 with reference TRBV5-6 and TRBJ1-6 gives the whole variable domain DAGVTQSPTHLIKTRGQQVTLRCSPKSGHDTVSWYQQALGQGPQFIFQYYEEEERQRGNFPDRFSGHQFPNYSSELNVNALLLGDSALYLCASSLATDNSPLHFGNGTRLTVT.